A selection of T cell receptor beta chains follows, all from one sample in a study of shared T cell receptors in the human thymus. Generated by immunoSEQ multiplex PCR, the TCRdb table keeps only in-frame clones and is missing some. Of about 540,000 clones listed, approximately 78% are singletons. This sample also belongs to another study, concerning human thymus T cells.

The sample taken for sequencing was thymocytes. The receptors were sampled from a boy younger than two with a congenital heart defect. Both conserved end residues are part of each CDR3. A D gene is named only where the DNA matches it firmly. Some rows have no size entry. The others give once, few or many, or a class for an expanded clone.

j_call,d_call,v_call,clone_size,cdr3_nt,cdr3_aa
TRBJ2-7,TRBD2,TRBV19,-,TGTGCCAGTAGTATAGATCGGGACTACATAATGGAGCAGTACTTC,CASSIDRDYIMEQYF
TRBJ2-7,-,TRBV6-5,few,TGTGCCAGCAGGTCGAGCAGGTCCTACGAGCAGTACTTC,CASRSSRSYEQYF
TRBJ2-3,-,TRBV6-1,-,TGTGCCAGCAGTGAAGTTAGAAGATCCACAGATACGCAGTATTTT,CASSEVRRSTDTQYF
TRBJ2-1,-,TRBV5-6,once,TGTGCCAGCAGCTGGTGGAGGCACCGAGAGGTGCAGTTCTTC,CASSWWRHREVQFF
TRBJ1-5,-,TRBV6-1,-,TGTGCCACCGAGGACAGCCTTAGCAATCAGCCCCAGCATTTT,CATEDSLSNQPQHF
TRBJ2-7,TRBD2,TRBV5-5,-,TGTGCCAGCAGCCCCCTAGCGGGAGTGCACGAGCAGTACTTC,CASSPLAGVHEQYF
TRBJ2-7,-,TRBV28,-,TGTGCCAGCAGTTTATACAACCGCACCAATCGACAAGACCCCCCTTACGAGCAGTACTTC,CASSLYNRTNRQDPPYEQYF
TRBJ2-1,TRBD2,TRBV6-1,-,TGTGCCAGCAGTGGTCCGGGACTAGCGGTAAGCTCCTACAATGAGCAGTTCTTC,CASSGPGLAVSSYNEQFF
TRBJ2-5,TRBD1,TRBV4-2,once,TGTGCCAGCAGCCATAGCAGGGGGAGAGGGAAAGAGACCCAGTACTTC,CASSHSRGRGKETQYF
TRBJ1-3,-,TRBV6-6,-,TGTGCCAGCAGTTACACCGACAGAGCCTCTGGAAACACCATATATTTT,CASSYTDRASGNTIYF
TRBJ2-2,-,TRBV7-9,once,TGTGCCAGCAGCCCAAGGACAGAGGGGTTCGCCGGGGAGCTGTTTTTT,CASSPRTEGFAGELFF
TRBJ2-2,-,TRBV7-8,-,TGTGCCAGCAGCGAGGTGCCTAGATACACCGGGGAGCTGTTTTTT,CASSEVPRYTGELFF
TRBJ2-1,TRBD2,TRBV28,-,TGTGCCAGCAGTTTGGCGTGGGTAGCGGGAGGGCCCTGTGAGCAGTTCTTC,CASSLAWVAGGPCEQFF
TRBJ2-2,-,TRBV7-6,-,TGTGCCAGCAGCTTGATTTTGCAGTTGAACACCGGGGAGCTGTTTTTT,CASSLILQLNTGELFF
TRBJ2-1,TRBD2,TRBV29-1,-,TGCAGCGTCAGAGTTCCTAGCGGGGGGTCCCATGAGCAGTTCTTC,CSVRVPSGGSHEQFF
TRBJ1-2,-,TRBV7-8,-,TGTGCCAGCAGCTCCCGGAGGAAAGTGGCTAACTATGGCTACACCTTC,CASSSRRKVANYGYTF
TRBJ2-2,-,TRBV10-3,few,TGTGCCATCATGGTTCGGAGGGGCTTTCACACCGGGGAGCTGTTTTTT,CAIMVRRGFHTGELFF
TRBJ1-5,TRBD1,TRBV9,-,TGTGCCAGCAGCCCGTACGGGGGGACAGGGCCGGGTCAGCCCCAGCATTTT,CASSPYGGTGPGQPQHF
TRBJ1-1,-,TRBV6-4,few,TGTGCCAGCAGTGACTCGGAGGGGTTAAACACTGAAGCTTTCTTT,CASSDSEGLNTEAFF
TRBJ1-1,-,TRBV19,-,TGTGCCAGTAGTATGGTGGCGGACACTGAAGCTTTCTTT,CASSMVADTEAFF
TRBJ2-7,TRBD2,TRBV10-3,-,TGTGCCATCATGGCTCGGGAGGGCGCCTACGAGCAGTACTTC,CAIMAREGAYEQYF
TRBJ1-2,-,TRBV25-1,-,TGTGCCAGCAGTGAACCCCCCACAGGCTACACCTTC,CASSEPPTGYTF
TRBJ2-3,TRBD2,TRBV10-1,-,TGCGCCAGCAGTGAGCCTCTACTAGCGGGAGAAGGCACAGATACGCAGTATTTT,CASSEPLLAGEGTDTQYF
TRBJ2-7,TRBD1,TRBV11-2,-,TGTGCCAGCAGCTTGGGACAGGGAATCCACGAGCAGTACTTC,CASSLGQGIHEQYF
TRBJ1-4,TRBD1,TRBV6-5,-,TGTGCCAGCAGTTGGACAGGGTCGAGCGAAAAACTGTTTTTT,CASSWTGSSEKLFF
TRBJ1-1,TRBD1,TRBV19,once,TGTGCCAGTAGTACGCGCCGGGACAGGGGAGACGGGAGGCTATGGGCTTTCTTT,CASSTRRDRGDGRLWAFF
TRBJ2-1,-,TRBV15,-,TGTGCCACCCGCGGGCGCAATGAGCAGTTCTTC,CATRGRNEQFF
TRBJ2-5,-,TRBV25-1,-,TGTGCCAGCGAGGACAGTCAAGAGACCCAGTACTTC,CASEDSQETQYF
TRBJ2-7,-,TRBV19,few,TGTGCCAGTGGCGGGACCTCACGGTACGAGCAGTACTTC,CASGGTSRYEQYF
TRBJ2-3,-,TRBV6-1,-,TGTGCCAGCAGTGAAGAACGCACAGGGTGCGATACGCAGTATTTT,CASSEERTGCDTQYF
TRBJ2-7,-,TRBV6-5,-,TGTGCCAGCACTCAATCAAGGGGCCACGAGCAGTACTTC,CASTQSRGHEQYF
TRBJ2-3,TRBD1,TRBV5-1,few,TGCGCCAGCAGCTTGGCACAGGGGGCAGATACGCAGTATTTT,CASSLAQGADTQYF
TRBJ2-3,-,TRBV21-1,-,TGTGCCAGCACCATCACTAGCGGAGATACGCAGTATTTT,CASTITSGDTQYF
TRBJ2-5,TRBD2,TRBV18,-,TGTGCCAGCTCACCAAGGACTAGCGGGACCGATATTCTAAAAGAGACCCAGTACTTC,CASSPRTSGTDILKETQYF
TRBJ2-7,TRBD2,TRBV10-2,-,TGCGCCAGCAGTGAGGGGGAGCGGGAGGGTCCCTACGAGCAGTACTTC,CASSEGEREGPYEQYF
TRBJ2-3,-,TRBV6-5,-,TGTGCCAGCGGCAGCGCAGATACGCAGTATTTT,CASGSADTQYF
TRBJ1-5,-,TRBV28,-,TGTGCCAGCAGTTTAGTCTCAGGAACAGGTAGCAATCAGCCCCAGCATTTT,CASSLVSGTGSNQPQHF
TRBJ1-1,-,TRBV5-6,few,TGTGCCAGCAGCTTGGCGGTGAACACTGAAGCTTTCTTT,CASSLAVNTEAFF
TRBJ1-1,TRBD1,TRBV6-1,-,TGTGCCAGCAGTACCGGGACAGGAGGCACTGAAGCTTTCTTT,CASSTGTGGTEAFF
TRBJ2-1,TRBD2,TRBV4-2,-,TGTGCCAGCAGCCAAGTGGGACTAGCGGGAGCGGGTGAGCAGTTCTTC,CASSQVGLAGAGEQFF
TRBJ2-5,TRBD2,TRBV10-3,few,TGTGCCATCAGTGAGTCCCAGGAGGTAGCGGGAGAAGAGACCCAGTACTTC,CAISESQEVAGEETQYF
TRBJ1-1,-,TRBV28,-,TGTGCCAGCAGGCGAATTGGGGGGTTTAACACTGAAGCTTTCTTT,CASRRIGGFNTEAFF
TRBJ1-4,-,TRBV7-2,-,TGTGCCAGCAGCACATCGACACCCACTGAAAAACTGTTTTTT,CASSTSTPTEKLFF
TRBJ1-2,-,TRBV18,-,TGTGCCAGCTCACCTATAGGCACGTTACCCCCGGAGTGCTACACCTTC,CASSPIGTLPPECYTF
TRBJ2-3,-,TRBV7-3,-,TGTGCCAGCAGCTCCCCGCAAGGAGTAAGCACAGATACGCAGTATTTT,CASSSPQGVSTDTQYF
TRBJ2-3,TRBD2,TRBV27,-,TGTGCCAGCAGACTGACTAGCGATCGCACAGATACGCAGTATTTT,CASRLTSDRTDTQYF
TRBJ2-2,-,TRBV21-1,-,TGTGCCAGCAGCAGGGACAGGGGGAACGGGGAGCTGTTTTTT,CASSRDRGNGELFF
TRBJ2-2,TRBD2,TRBV5-1,-,TGCGCCTCGAGGGGAGGGGACACCGGGGAGCTGTTTTTT,CASRGGDTGELFF
TRBJ1-1,TRBD1,TRBV10-3,-,TGTGCCATCAGTGGGACAGGAAACACTGAAGCTTTCTTT,CAISGTGNTEAFF
TRBJ2-3,TRBD2,TRBV4-1,-,TGCGCCAGCAGCCAAGTAGGACTAGCGGGAGGGTTTCCGCGCACAGATACGCAGTATTTT,CASSQVGLAGGFPRTDTQYF
TRBJ2-2,-,TRBV15,-,TGTGCCACCAGCAGAGAGAATAGGGTAAGCGGCGCTGATGGCACCGGGGAGCTGTTTTTT,CATSRENRVSGADGTGELFF
TRBJ1-1,-,TRBV19,-,TGTGCCAGTAGTCCCGGACTGGCGAACACTGAAGCTTTCTTT,CASSPGLANTEAFF
TRBJ2-1,-,TRBV12-5,-,TGTGCTAGTGGTTTAAGGGGAATTTACAATGAGCAGTTCTTC,CASGLRGIYNEQFF